The 28 T cell receptor beta chains below were found in one sample sequenced in a study of T-cell memory formation after mild COVID-19. Each CDR3 protein gets one entry after TCRdb re-called the 5' RACE reads with MiXCR. The sample shows a few hundred thousand distinct CDR3 sequences, 14% of them seen only once. What was sequenced was PBMCs or a T cell subset sorted from them (not recorded which). These receptors were collected from a man aged 18 to 29 who had mild COVID-19 (a few samples of this study predate the infection). Cell type and time point are not known.

This clonotype was seen repeatedly, ten times or more. The J gene is TRBJ2-3, the V gene TRBV5-1; 8 positions match TRBD2. This CDR3 has 15 residues. Germline-derived CDR1 and CDR2 are SGHRS and YFSETQ. V trimming: 3 bases; J trimming: 6 bases; junction bases outside the gene matches: 9. CDR3 protein: CASSSGLAGWDTQYF. DNA of the CDR3: TGCGCCAGCAGCTCCGGACTAGCTGGGTGGGATACGCAGTATTTT.

This clonotype was counted only a few times. The chain carries TRBV18 and TRBJ2-7; the D is unclear. V lost 6 bases and J 5 bases, leaving 20 bases between the germline ends. CDR3 length equals 15 residues. The V gene's germline CDR1 is KGHSH and CDR2 LQKENI. This CDR3 reads CASSAFDSLDHEQYF. In nucleotides, the CDR3 is TGTGCCAGCTCCGCCTTCGACTCCCTAGACCACGAGCAGTACTTC.

This clonotype was observed many times. This sequence joins TRBV5-1 and TRBJ2-7; D is possibly TRBD1 (5 bases). The CDR3 has 13 residues. The germline V gene encodes CDR1 SGHRS and CDR2 YFSETQ. V was cut by 4 bases and J by 7 bases, with 15 bases left in between. The CDR3, as DNA: TGCGCCAGCAGCGAGGACCCCTCAGGGGAGCAGTACGTC. Protein sequence: CASSEDPSGEQYV.

This chain uses TRBV20-1 with TRBJ1-2; tentative D call: TRBD1 (6 bases). CDR1 and CDR2 from the germline V gene are DFQATT and SNEGSKA (reference sequence). The length of the CDR3 is 14 residues. V lost 3 bases, J lost 4 bases, and 15 bases lay in between. CDR3 nucleotide sequence: TGCAGTGCTAGCCTTTTTGACAGGTTCTATGGCTACACCTTC. This sequence encodes CSASLFDRFYGYTF.

J is TRBJ1-1 and V is TRBV6-5; the match to TRBD1 covers 7 bases. Germline assignment: CDR1 MNHEY and CDR2 SVGAGI. The ends lost 4 bases at V and 2 bases at J; junction bases unmatched: 7. CDR3 length: 15 amino acids. CDR3 sequence reads: CASSSRGEVNTEAFF. The CDR3 DNA sequence: TGTGCCAGCAGTTCCAGGGGGGAAGTTAACACTGAAGCTTTCTTT.

The chain uses TRBV7-7 and TRBJ2-2; no firm D call. V lost 2 bases and J 1 base, leaving 5 bases between the germline ends. The CDR3 extends over 14 amino acids. From germline, CDR1 is SSHAT and CDR2 FNYEAQ (reference sequence). The CDR3 region has the DNA TGTGCCAGCAGCTTAAACAGGAACACCGGGGAGCTGTTTTTT. Residues: CASSLNRNTGELFF.

There are a few counts of this clonotype. This sequence joins TRBV10-3 and TRBJ2-3; weak D call: TRBD2 (6 bases). The CDR3 spans 16 residues. Trimming took off 0 bases at V and 4 bases at J, with 14 bases between the two ends. Germline CDR1 ENHRY, CDR2 SYGVKD. CDR3: CAISESGGRGPDTQYF. In nucleotides, the CDR3 is TGTGCCATCAGTGAGTCTGGAGGGAGAGGGCCAGATACGCAGTATTTT.

The chain is built from TRBV7-2 and TRBJ2-1; D unresolved. V shed 1 base and J shed 9 bases, with 10 bases lying between them. This CDR3 has 13 residues. Germline V gene lookup returns CDR1 SGHTA and CDR2 FQGNSA. The CDR3 sequence: CASSLEAWGEQFF. The CDR3 DNA sequence: TGTGCCAGCAGCTTAGAAGCGTGGGGTGAGCAGTTCTTC.

This clonotype was detected many times. The V and J genes are TRBV5-5 and TRBJ1-3; the match to TRBD1 covers 12 bases. Losses at the gene ends were 5 bases for V and 4 bases for J; bases not matched to a gene: 7. This CDR3 region has 16 residues. CDR1 is SGHKS, CDR2 YYEKEE, per germline (reference sequence). The CDR3: CASRPGQGAQGNTIYF. The CDR3 bases are TGTGCCAGCAGACCGGGACAGGGGGCGCAGGGAAACACCATATATTTT.

The chain is built from TRBV15 and TRBJ2-5, with D tentatively TRBD1 (5 bases). The CDR3 spans 13 residues. Germline-derived CDR1 and CDR2 are LNHNV and YYDKDF (reference sequence). The V end lost 9 bases, the J end lost 2 bases, and 13 bases lay between the germline ends. The CDR3 region has the DNA TGTGCCACTCCCGCGGACACACAAGAGACCCAGTACTTC. It codes for CATPADTQETQYF.

The chain employs TRBV2 and TRBJ2-2; the D gene is possibly TRBD1 (5 bases). In germline, CDR1 is SNHLY, CDR2 FYNNEI. Trimming shortened V by 9 bases and J by 2 bases, and 10 bases separated the two germline ends. This CDR3 is 13 amino acids long. The CDR3 coding sequence is TGTGCCAGGGAGACAGTTAACACCGGGGAGCTGTTTTTT. Residues: CARETVNTGELFF.

The rearrangement joins TRBV5-5 to TRBJ2-5, with D possibly TRBD1 on 6 matching bases. This CDR3 contains 13 residues. V gave up 5 bases and J gave up 1 base, with 9 bases separating them. The germline V gene encodes CDR1 SGHKS and CDR2 YYEKEE (reference sequence). The CDR3 DNA reads TGTGCCAGCAGACTACAGGGCCAAGAGACCCAGTACTTC. Its translation is CASRLQGQETQYF.

The chain has TRBV7-9 and TRBJ2-4; D is uncertain. CDR3 length equals 13 residues. Germline CDR1 SEHNR, CDR2 FQNEAQ (reference sequence). Trimming cost V 1 base and J 7 bases, with 8 bases left between them. The DNA of the CDR3 is TGTGCCAGCAGCTTAGGGCTTGCGAACATTCAGTACTTC. It translates to CASSLGLANIQYF.

The table lists this clonotype with a few counts. The rearrangement links TRBV6-1 to TRBJ2-1, with TRBD1 matching 9 bases. CDR1 is MNHNS and CDR2 is SASEGT in the germline V gene. This CDR3 has 16 amino acids. The V gene end was trimmed by 5 bases and the J gene end by 2 bases; junction bases not matched to a gene: 7. The chain's CDR3 is CASSKNRGPPYNEQFF. CDR3 bases: TGTGCCAGCAGTAAAAACAGGGGGCCCCCCTACAATGAGCAGTTCTTC.

This clonotype was detected only a few times. V usage is TRBV6-2 or TRBV6-3 and J usage is TRBJ2-1; D not certain. Looked up from germline, CDR1 is MNHEY and CDR2 is SVGEGT. The CDR3 contains 12 residues. V shed 2 bases and J shed 10 bases, with 9 bases lying between them. Here the CDR3 reads CASSYLPKEQFF. For the CDR3, the DNA is TGTGCCAGCAGTTACCTCCCCAAGGAGCAGTTCTTC.

This clonotype was recorded a few times. The CDR3 coding sequence is TGTGCCAGCAGCTTGTGGGTCACCGGGGAGCTGTTTTTT. Translating it yields CASSLWVTGELFF. The V gene is TRBV5-4, the J gene TRBJ2-2; D not certain. This CDR3 has 13 amino acids. Germline CDR1 SGHNT, CDR2 YYREEE (reference sequence). V was pared by 1 base and J by 4 bases, with 5 bases between.

This clonotype was detected many times. This chain links TRBV27 with TRBJ1-2, with 9 bases fitting TRBD1. The length of the CDR3 is 15 residues. V shed 5 bases and J 7 bases; nucleotides not matched to a gene: 11. The germline V gene encodes CDR1 MNHEY and CDR2 SMNVEV (reference sequence). CDR3 loop: CASSKEQGALGGYTF. The CDR3 DNA sequence: TGTGCCAGCAGTAAAGAACAGGGGGCTCTCGGTGGCTACACCTTC.

This clonotype was counted at least ten times. The chain employs TRBV4-2 and TRBJ2-1, with TRBD1 matching over 8 bases. V was pared by 2 bases and J by 10 bases, with 13 bases of the junction left unmatched. The CDR3 spans 16 residues. The V gene's germline CDR1 is LGHNA and CDR2 YNFKEQ. This CDR3 reads CASSQQPGQVLWEQFF. CDR3 sequence (DNA): TGTGCCAGCAGCCAACAACCGGGACAGGTCCTCTGGGAGCAGTTCTTC.

The chain recombines TRBV6-4 with TRBJ2-7; tentative D call: TRBD1 (5 bases). There are 11 residues in the CDR3. Germline CDR1 is MRHNA and CDR2 is SNTAGT. V was clipped by 6 bases and J by 3 bases, with 6 bases between them. CDR3 nucleotides: TGTGCCAGCAGGGACAACTACGAGCAGTACTTC. Protein sequence: CASRDNYEQYF.

This clonotype was found a few times. V gene TRBV7-8 combines with J gene TRBJ2-2, with 8 bases lining up with TRBD2. Germline CDR1 SGHVS, CDR2 FQNEAQ. The CDR3 contains 16 residues. Germline trimming cut 5 bases from V and 5 bases from J; bases unmatched to any gene: 10. CDR3 protein: CASSPPGLEGTGELFF. In DNA, the CDR3 is TGTGCCAGCAGCCCTCCGGGACTAGAGGGAACCGGGGAGCTGTTTTTT.

This clonotype was found many times. The V call is TRBV5-1, the J call TRBJ2-2; 8 bases match TRBD1. CDR1 is SGHRS and CDR2 is YFSETQ in the germline V gene. Trimming cost V 4 bases and J 1 base; bases outside gene matches: 3. This CDR3 spans 15 amino acids. The CDR3 protein is CASSPGTGNTGELFF. In DNA form, the CDR3 reads TGCGCCAGCAGCCCTGGGACAGGGAACACCGGGGAGCTGTTTTTT.

This clonotype was seen repeatedly, ten times or more. This chain links TRBV20-1 with TRBJ1-3; no reliable D call. The V gene lost 5 bases and the J gene lost 0 bases, with 11 bases spanning the gap. The CDR3 loop spans 14 amino acids. Germline lookup yields CDR1 DFQATT and CDR2 SNEGSKA (reference sequence). DNA of the CDR3: TGCAGTGCTCAGAGGCGAAGCTCTGGAAACACCATATATTTT. This encodes CSAQRRSSGNTIYF.

In its sample, this clonotype was seen a few times. The chain has TRBV5-1 and TRBJ1-4; 7 bases fit TRBD1. Germline CDR1 and CDR2: SGHRS and YFSETQ. This CDR3 spans 15 amino acids. Unmatched junction bases numbered 3, after V lost 0 bases and J lost 4 bases. CDR3: CASSLGQGVNEKLFF. The CDR3 bases are TGCGCCAGCAGCTTGGGACAGGGTGTTAATGAAAAACTGTTTTTT.

This clonotype has just a few counts. J is TRBJ2-2 and V is TRBV25-1; 7 bases line up with TRBD1. Trimming removed 3 bases from V and 5 bases from J; junction bases left unmatched: 9. Per germline, CDR1 MGHDK and CDR2 SYGVNS. This CDR3 is 16 amino acids long. CDR3 region: CASSDPTGKITGELFF. CDR3 nucleotide sequence: TGTGCCAGCAGTGACCCGACAGGGAAAATAACCGGGGAGCTGTTTTTT.

The genes are TRBV3-1 and TRBJ2-2; TRBD1 aligns across 10 bases. The CDR3 loop spans 17 amino acids. V gave up 1 base and J gave up 9 bases; unmatched junction bases: 11. Germline-derived CDR1 and CDR2 are LGHDT and YNNKEL (reference sequence). CDR3 residues: CASSQGRMTGGLRELFF. The CDR3 nucleotides read TGTGCCAGCAGCCAAGGAAGAATGACAGGGGGCCTGAGGGAGCTGTTTTTT.

The chain recombines TRBV5-1 with TRBJ2-1, with 14 bases that match TRBD2. The CDR3 is 16 residues long. The junction had 10 bases not matched to a gene; V was cut back by 4 bases and J by 10 bases. Germline CDR1 and CDR2: SGHRS and YFSETQ. Written as DNA, the CDR3 is TGCGCCAGCAGCCCCGCGACTAGCGGGGGGGCCAGGGAGCAGTTCTTC. As protein: CASSPATSGGAREQFF.

The V and J genes are TRBV6-5 and TRBJ2-3; 7 bases are shared with TRBD1. The CDR3 consists of 15 residues. Germline loops: CDR1 MNHEY, CDR2 SVGAGI. Germline trimming cut 0 bases from V and 1 base from J; bases unmatched to any gene: 1. This chain's CDR3 is CASSYSGTGTDTQYF. In nucleotides, the CDR3 is TGTGCCAGCAGTTACTCGGGGACAGGCACAGATACGCAGTATTTT.

The rearrangement links TRBV28 to TRBJ2-5; 11 bases are a match to TRBD2. J was trimmed by 7 bases and V by 3 bases; bases with no gene match: 4. The CDR3 is 14 amino acids. Germline V gene sequence: CDR1 MDHEN, CDR2 SYDVKM. The CDR3 loop is CASSLFLAGGTQYF. The CDR3 nucleotides are TGTGCCAGCAGTTTGTTCCTAGCGGGAGGGACCCAGTACTTC.